This TCR beta chain derives from a study of tumor-infiltrating lymphocytes in primary liver carcinoma. Germline DNA was extracted too, while blood RNA derived from unsorted whole blood. This CDR3 is 13 amino acids long. Synthesis of TCR beta cDNA was carried out from 500 ng total RNA with a constant-region primer. ARM-PCR was slightly modified, and three nested multiplex PCR rounds with it gave rise to the TCR beta libraries. With TRBV1-TRBV30 forward primers and a C-beta reverse primer, the first two PCR rounds were run for about 10 cycles each. TCRdb analysed the multiplex PCR reads with MiXCR anew, one entry per CDR3 protein. The sample lists 310,000 or so distinct CDR3 sequences; nearly 60% were seen once. About this clonotype: It may be a read error: a sequence one base away is much more abundant.

This receptor was identified in a woman in her 30s with primary liver carcinoma and hepatitis B virus infection. The V call is TRBV12-3 or TRBV12-4, the J call TRBJ1-1; D gene ambiguous. Specimen: peripheral blood. In nucleotides, the CDR3 is TGTGCCAGCAGTGAACAGCAGAACACTGAAGTTTTCTTT. Translated: CASSEQQNTEVFF.